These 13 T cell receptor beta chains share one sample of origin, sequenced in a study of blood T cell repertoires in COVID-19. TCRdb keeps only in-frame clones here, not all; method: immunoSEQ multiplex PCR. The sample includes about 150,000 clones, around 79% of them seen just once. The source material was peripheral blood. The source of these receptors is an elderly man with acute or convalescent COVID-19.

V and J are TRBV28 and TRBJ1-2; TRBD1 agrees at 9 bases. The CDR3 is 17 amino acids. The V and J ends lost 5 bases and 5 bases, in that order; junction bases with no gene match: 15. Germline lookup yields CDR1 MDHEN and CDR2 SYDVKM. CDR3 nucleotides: TGTGCCAGCAGTCTCCGGACAGGGGCGCGAATTCATTATGGCTACACCTTC. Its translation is CASSLRTGARIHYGYTF.

The CDR3: CASSYSSGQNTEAFF. In DNA form, the CDR3 reads TGTGCCAGCAGTTACTCCTCCGGACAGAACACTGAAGCTTTCTTT. The rearrangement links TRBV6-5 to TRBJ1-1; TRBD1 might be the D (5 bases). Between the trimmed V and J ends, which lost 0 bases and 1 base, there was a span of 9 bases. CDR1 MNHEY and CDR2 SVGAGI come from the germline V gene. The CDR3 has 15 residues.

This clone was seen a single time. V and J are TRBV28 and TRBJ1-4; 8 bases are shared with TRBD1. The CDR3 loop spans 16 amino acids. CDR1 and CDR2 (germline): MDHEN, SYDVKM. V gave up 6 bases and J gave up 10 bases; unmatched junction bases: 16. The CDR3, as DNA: TGTGCCAGCAGACCCCGGGGGCAGGGGGCGGGCGCAAAACTGTTTTTT. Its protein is CASRPRGQGAGAKLFF.

CDR3 loop: CASSPSRGIYEQYF. The CDR3 DNA follows: TGTGCCAGCAGCCCAAGCAGGGGTATTTACGAGCAGTACTTC. This sequence joins TRBV7-2 and TRBJ2-7; possible D gene TRBD1, 6 bases. This CDR3 comprises 14 residues. V gave up 5 bases and J gave up 4 bases, with 15 bases separating them. Germline V gene sequence: CDR1 SGHTA, CDR2 FQGNSA.

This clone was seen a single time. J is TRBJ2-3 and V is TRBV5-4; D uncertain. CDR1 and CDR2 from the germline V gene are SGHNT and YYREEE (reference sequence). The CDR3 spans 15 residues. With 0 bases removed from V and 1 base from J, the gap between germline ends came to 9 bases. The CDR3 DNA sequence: TGTGCCAGCAGCTTGGGGGCGTCGGGCACAGATACGCAGTATTTT. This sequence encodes CASSLGASGTDTQYF.

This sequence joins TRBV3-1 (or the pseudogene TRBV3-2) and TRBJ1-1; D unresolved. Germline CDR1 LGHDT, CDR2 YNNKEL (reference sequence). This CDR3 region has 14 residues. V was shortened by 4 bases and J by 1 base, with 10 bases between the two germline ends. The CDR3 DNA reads TGTGCCAGCAGCCCCGCGGTCAGGAACACTGAAGCTTTCTTT. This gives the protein CASSPAVRNTEAFF.

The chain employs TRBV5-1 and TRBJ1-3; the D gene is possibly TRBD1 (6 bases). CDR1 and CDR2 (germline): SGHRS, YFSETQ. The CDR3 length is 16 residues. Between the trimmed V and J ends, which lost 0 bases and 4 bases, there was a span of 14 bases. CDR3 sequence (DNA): TGCGCCAGCAGCTTGGGGCGACAGGTTGTCGGAAACACCATATATTTT. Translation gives CASSLGRQVVGNTIYF.

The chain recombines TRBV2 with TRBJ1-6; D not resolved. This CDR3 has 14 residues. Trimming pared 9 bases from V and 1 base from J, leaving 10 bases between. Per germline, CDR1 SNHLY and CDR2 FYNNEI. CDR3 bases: TGTGCCAGTATAGAACAGTCCTATAATTCACCCCTCCACTTT. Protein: CASIEQSYNSPLHF.

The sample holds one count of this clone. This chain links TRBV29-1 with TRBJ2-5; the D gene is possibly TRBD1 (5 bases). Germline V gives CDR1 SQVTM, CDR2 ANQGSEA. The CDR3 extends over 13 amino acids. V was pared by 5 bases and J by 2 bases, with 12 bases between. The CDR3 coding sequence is TGCAGCGTTCGACAGACAGATCAAGAGACCCAGTACTTC. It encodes CSVRQTDQETQYF.

The CDR3 coding sequence is TGTGCCAGACCGGGACAGGGGGCTGTAAAACTGTTTTTT. Its protein product is CARPGQGAVKLFF. The chain links TRBV24-1 to TRBJ1-4, with TRBD1 identical over 12 bases. The CDR3 contains 13 residues. V shed 11 bases, J shed 10 bases, and the junction held 7 bases outside the gene matches. In germline, CDR1 is KGHDR, CDR2 SFDVKD.

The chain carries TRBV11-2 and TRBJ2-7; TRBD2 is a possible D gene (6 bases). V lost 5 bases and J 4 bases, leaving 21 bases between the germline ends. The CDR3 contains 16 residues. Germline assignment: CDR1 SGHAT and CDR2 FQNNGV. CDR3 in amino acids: CASSLGQPGLQYEQYF. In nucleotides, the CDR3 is TGTGCCAGCAGCCTAGGGCAACCGGGACTGCAATACGAGCAGTACTTC.

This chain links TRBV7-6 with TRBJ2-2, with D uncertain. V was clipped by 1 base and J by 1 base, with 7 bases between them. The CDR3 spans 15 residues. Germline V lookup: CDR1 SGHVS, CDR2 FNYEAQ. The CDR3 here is CASSLGQKNTGELFF. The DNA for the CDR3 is TGTGCCAGCAGCTTAGGACAAAAGAACACCGGGGAGCTGTTTTTT.

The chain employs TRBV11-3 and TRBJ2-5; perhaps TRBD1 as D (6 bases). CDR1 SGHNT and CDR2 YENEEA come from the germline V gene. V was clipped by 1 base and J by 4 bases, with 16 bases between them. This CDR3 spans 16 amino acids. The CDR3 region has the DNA TGTGCCAGCAGCTTAGGGCAGGGGCGTTTGGGAGAGACCCAGTACTTC. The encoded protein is CASSLGQGRLGETQYF.